This paragraph covers one T cell receptor beta chain sequence. This sample is drawn from a study of T cells in Graves' hyperthyroidism and ophthalmopathy. Uncontrolled infections, other autoimmune diseases, pregnancy or lactation led to exclusion of patients. Together with thyroid ultrasound, orbital computed tomography, serum thyroxine and TRAb, clinical symptoms were used for diagnoses. V was clipped by 5 bases and J by 5 bases, with 15 bases between them. This CDR3 comprises 14 residues. The germline CDR1 and CDR2 sequences are SEHNR and FQNEAQ (reference sequence). TCR beta CDR3 region amplification was performed from RNA transcripts. The HTBI primer set drove a first-round RT-PCR of the TCR CDR3. TCRdb processed the multiplex PCR reads anew with MiXCR; each CDR3 protein has one entry. The repertoire consists of about 580,000 distinct CDR3 sequences, with around 13% occurring once and the leading ten covering under 7%.

The chain couples TRBV7-9 to TRBJ1-1; D is ambiguous. This TCR came from a woman aged 30 to 39 with Graves' hyperthyroidism that later progressed to Graves' ophthalmopathy. Sequenced sample: blood. The CDR3 loop reads CASSGGSLGTEAFF. CDR3 nucleotide sequence: TGTGCCAGCAGCGGAGGGTCTTTGGGGACTGAAGCTTTCTTT.